This TCR beta chain was obtained from a study of T-cell reconstitution after alpha-beta-depleted transplantation in children. Study findings and constraints: Reportedly, alpha-beta T cells present about two months post-transplant originated from several hundred expanded clones of graft origin.

The CDR3 totals 11 residues. Germline CDR1 reads SQVTM; CDR2 reads ANQGSEA. Trimming removed 4 bases from V and 10 bases from J; junction bases left unmatched: 4. This clonotype was recorded at least ten times. Its antigen remains unknown. The TCRbeta library was prepared with unique molecular identifiers. Each CDR3 protein is one row after TCRdb ran MiXCR on the PCR reads. The table lists roughly 300,000 distinct CDR3 sequences, around 10% of them singletons, with roughly a quarter in the top ten. Sequenced material: peripheral blood, taken 180 days after TCRalphabeta/CD19-depleted stem cell transplant. The V gene is TRBV29-1, the J gene TRBJ2-4; 7 bases agree with TRBD1. The origin of this receptor is a male patient aged 2 to 10 who had a stem cell transplant for chronic granulomatous disease, so the T cells may come from the graft donor. The CDR3 reads CSVGDREIQYF. The CDR3 DNA reads as TGCAGCGTTGGGGACAGAGAGATTCAGTACTTC. Full variable domain (remainder filled in from reference TRBV29-1 and TRBJ2-4): SAVISQKPSRDICQRGTSLTIQCQVDSQVTMMFWYRQQPGQSLTLIATANQGSEATYESGFVIDKFPISRPNLTFSTLTVSNMSPEDSSIYLCSVGDREIQYFGAGTRLSVL.